This T cell receptor (beta chain) was identified during a study of T cells expressing NK-cell markers. The CDR3 runs 15 residues. Germline V gene sequence: CDR1 MGHDK, CDR2 SYGVNS. Following a re-call of the 5' RACE reads, TCRdb has one entry per CDR3 protein and lacks DNA. This listing includes approximately 440,000 distinct CDR3 sequences. This clonotype was sampled from a woman aged 45-59 years in good health. V gene TRBV25-1 combines with J gene TRBJ2-7; TCRdb calls TRBD2, which cannot be checked without DNA. The sequenced sample consisted of blood T cells: a sorted CD56 or NKG2C T cell subset, CD4+ or CD8+ T cells, or bulk PBMC T cells (not recorded which). The CDR3 spells CASSESGESHYEQYF.